Sequencing of this T cell receptor beta chain was carried out in a study of regulatory T cells in long-lasting Graves disease. This clonotype was seen at least ten times. Specified time point: persistent/refractory GD, antithyroid drugs over 5 years with positive TRAb. From PBMCs, RNA was extracted and then used to make the TCR library. The CDR3 is made up of 19 amino acids. V gave up 8 bases and J gave up 3 bases; unmatched junction bases: 16. Germline V CDR1 and CDR2: MNHNS, SASEGT. Arm-PCR of CDR3 regions and iRepertoire HTBI primers were the basis on which TCR beta libraries were built. TCRdb re-called the multiplex PCR reads through MiXCR, storing one row per CDR3 protein. This table has fewer than 400,000 distinct CDR3 sequences, around 20% appearing once.

V gene TRBV6-1 combines with J gene TRBJ2-2; 12 positions agree with TRBD1. Sequencing used peripheral blood mononuclear cells (PBMCs), obtained when the disease was refractory, from a patient treated with antithyroid drugs. The clonotype was recovered from a female donor with Graves disease. CDR3 in DNA: TGTGCCAGCCCAAAAAGGGACAGGGGGCAAGTGTGTGACACCGGGGAGCTGTTTTTT. As protein: CASPKRDRGQVCDTGELFF.